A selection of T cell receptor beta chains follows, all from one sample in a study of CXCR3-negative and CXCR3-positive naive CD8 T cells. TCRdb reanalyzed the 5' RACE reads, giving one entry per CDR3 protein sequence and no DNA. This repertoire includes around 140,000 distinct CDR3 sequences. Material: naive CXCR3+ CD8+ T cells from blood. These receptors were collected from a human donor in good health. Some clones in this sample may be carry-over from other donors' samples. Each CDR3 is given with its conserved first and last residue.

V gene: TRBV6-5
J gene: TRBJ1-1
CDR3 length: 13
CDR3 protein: CASRSLEGPEAFF

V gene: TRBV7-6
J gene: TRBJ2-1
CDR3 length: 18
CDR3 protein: CASSFQQTGTGGYNEQFF

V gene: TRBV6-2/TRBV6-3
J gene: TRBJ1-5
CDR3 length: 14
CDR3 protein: CASSYELGGQPQHF

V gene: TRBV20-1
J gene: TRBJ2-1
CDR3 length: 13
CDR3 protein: CSARLSTYNEQFF

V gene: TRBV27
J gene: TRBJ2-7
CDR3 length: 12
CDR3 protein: CASSDQGYEQYF

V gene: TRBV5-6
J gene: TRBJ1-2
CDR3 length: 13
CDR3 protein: CASSLQTGDGYTF

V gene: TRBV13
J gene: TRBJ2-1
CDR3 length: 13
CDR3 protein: CASSIPGVNEQFF

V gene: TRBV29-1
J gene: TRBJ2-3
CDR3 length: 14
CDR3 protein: CSVREASSTDTQYF

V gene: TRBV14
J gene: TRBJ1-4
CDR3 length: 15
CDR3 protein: CASSQGEGTGEKLFF

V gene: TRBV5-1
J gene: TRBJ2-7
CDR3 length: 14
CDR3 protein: CASSLGQGQDEQYF

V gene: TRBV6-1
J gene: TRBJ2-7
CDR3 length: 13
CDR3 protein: CASSSQDSYEQYF

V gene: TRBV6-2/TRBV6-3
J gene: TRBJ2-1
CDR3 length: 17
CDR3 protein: CASSYSYAGGPVGEQFF